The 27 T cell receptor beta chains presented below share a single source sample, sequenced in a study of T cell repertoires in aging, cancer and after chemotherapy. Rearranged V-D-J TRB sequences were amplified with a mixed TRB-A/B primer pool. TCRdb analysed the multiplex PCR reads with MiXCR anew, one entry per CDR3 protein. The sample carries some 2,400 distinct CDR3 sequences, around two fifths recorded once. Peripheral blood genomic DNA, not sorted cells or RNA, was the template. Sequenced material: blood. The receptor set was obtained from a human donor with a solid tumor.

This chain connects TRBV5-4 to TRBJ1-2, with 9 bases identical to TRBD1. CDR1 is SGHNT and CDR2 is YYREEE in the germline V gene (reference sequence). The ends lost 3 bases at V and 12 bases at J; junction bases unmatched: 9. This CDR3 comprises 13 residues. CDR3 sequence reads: CASSSGQGWPNTF. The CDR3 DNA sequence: TGTGCCAGCAGCTCCGGACAGGGGTGGCCCAACACCTTC.

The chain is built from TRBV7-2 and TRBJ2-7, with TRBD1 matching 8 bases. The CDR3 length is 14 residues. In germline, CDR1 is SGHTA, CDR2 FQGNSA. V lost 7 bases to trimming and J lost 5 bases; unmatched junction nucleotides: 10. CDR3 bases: TGTGCCAGCACCTTGGACAGGGTTTCCCACGAGCAGTACTTC. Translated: CASTLDRVSHEQYF.

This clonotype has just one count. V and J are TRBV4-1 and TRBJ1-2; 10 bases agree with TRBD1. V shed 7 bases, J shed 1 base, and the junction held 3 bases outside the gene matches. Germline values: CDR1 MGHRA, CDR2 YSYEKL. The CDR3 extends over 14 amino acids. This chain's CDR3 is CASTRDRGNYGYTF. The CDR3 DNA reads TGCGCCAGCACCCGGGACAGGGGTAACTATGGCTACACCTTC.

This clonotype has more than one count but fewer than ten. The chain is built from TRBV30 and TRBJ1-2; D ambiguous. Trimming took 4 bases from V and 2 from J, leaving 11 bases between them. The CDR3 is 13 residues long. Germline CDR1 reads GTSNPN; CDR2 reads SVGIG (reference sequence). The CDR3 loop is CAWIGGENYGYTF. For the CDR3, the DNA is TGTGCCTGGATCGGCGGGGAAAACTATGGCTACACCTTC.

CDR3 loop: CATSNDRGLYGYTF. The CDR3 nucleotides read TGTGCCACCAGTAACGACAGGGGGCTTTATGGCTACACCTTC. This chain uses TRBV24-1 with TRBJ1-2; 10 nucleotides line up with TRBD1. CDR1 KGHDR and CDR2 SFDVKD come from the germline V gene. With V trimmed by 6 bases and J by 5 bases, 5 bases remained unmatched. CDR3 size: 14 residues.

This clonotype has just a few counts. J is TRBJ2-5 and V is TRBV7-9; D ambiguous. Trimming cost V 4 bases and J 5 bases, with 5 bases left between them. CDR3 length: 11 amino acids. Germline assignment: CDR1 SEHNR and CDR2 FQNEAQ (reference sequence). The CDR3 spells CASSSSETQYF. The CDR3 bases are TGTGCCAGCAGCTCATCTGAGACCCAGTACTTC.

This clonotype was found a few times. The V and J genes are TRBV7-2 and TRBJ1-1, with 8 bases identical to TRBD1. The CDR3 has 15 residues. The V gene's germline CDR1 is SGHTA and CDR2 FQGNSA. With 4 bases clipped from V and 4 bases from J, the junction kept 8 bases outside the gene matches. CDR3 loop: CASSYRQGSGTEAFF. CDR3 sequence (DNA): TGTGCCAGCAGCTACCGACAGGGGAGTGGCACTGAAGCTTTCTTT.

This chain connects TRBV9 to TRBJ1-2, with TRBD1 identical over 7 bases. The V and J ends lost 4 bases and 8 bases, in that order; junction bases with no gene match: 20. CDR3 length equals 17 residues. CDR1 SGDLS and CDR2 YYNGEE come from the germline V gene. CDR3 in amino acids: CASSKAPPGQRMGGYTF. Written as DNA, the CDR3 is TGTGCCAGCAGCAAAGCCCCTCCGGGACAGAGAATGGGGGGCTACACCTTC.

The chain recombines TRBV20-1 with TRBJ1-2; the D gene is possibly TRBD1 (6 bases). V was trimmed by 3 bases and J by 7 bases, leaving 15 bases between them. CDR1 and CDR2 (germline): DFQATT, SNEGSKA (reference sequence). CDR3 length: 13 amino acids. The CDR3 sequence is CSASGGGVRGYTF. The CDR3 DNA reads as TGCAGTGCTAGCGGGGGGGGCGTTCGTGGCTACACCTTC.

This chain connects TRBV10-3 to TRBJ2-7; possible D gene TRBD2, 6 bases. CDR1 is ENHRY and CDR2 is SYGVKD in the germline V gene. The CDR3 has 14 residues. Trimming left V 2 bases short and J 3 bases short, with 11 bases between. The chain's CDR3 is CAISEVGLSYEQYF. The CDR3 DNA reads TGTGCCATCAGTGAGGTGGGACTTAGCTACGAGCAGTACTTC.

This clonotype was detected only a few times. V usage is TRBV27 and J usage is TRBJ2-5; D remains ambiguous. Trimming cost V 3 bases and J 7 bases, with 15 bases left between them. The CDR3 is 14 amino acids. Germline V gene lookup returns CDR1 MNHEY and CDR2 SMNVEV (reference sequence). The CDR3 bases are TGTGCCAGCAGTTTGGGATCGGCCATTGGGACCCAGTACTTC. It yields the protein CASSLGSAIGTQYF.

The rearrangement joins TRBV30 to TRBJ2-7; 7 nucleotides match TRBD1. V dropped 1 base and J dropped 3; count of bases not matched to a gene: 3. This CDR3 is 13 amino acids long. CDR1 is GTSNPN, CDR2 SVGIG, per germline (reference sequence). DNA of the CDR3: TGTGCCTGGAGTGAGTACAGGGGCTACGAGCAGTACTTC. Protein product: CAWSEYRGYEQYF.

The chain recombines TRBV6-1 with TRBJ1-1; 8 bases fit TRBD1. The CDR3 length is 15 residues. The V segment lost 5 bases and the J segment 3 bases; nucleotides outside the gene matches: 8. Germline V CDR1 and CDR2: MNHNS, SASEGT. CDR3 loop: CASSTTGTGHTEAFF. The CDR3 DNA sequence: TGTGCCAGCAGTACCACCGGGACAGGCCACACTGAAGCTTTCTTT.

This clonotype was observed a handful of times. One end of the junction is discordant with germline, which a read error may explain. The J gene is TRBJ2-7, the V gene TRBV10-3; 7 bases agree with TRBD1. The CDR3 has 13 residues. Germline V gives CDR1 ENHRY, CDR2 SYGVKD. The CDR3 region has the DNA TGTGCTATCAGGACCGGGACAGACTACGAGCAGTACTTC. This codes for CAIRTGTDYEQYF.

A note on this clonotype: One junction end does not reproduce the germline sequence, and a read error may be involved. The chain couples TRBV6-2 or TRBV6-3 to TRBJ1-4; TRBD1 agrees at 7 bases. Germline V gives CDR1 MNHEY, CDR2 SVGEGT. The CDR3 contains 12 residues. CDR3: CASSYSAGQSVF. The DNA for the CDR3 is TGTGCCAGCAGTTACTCAGCGGGACAGTCGGTTTTT.

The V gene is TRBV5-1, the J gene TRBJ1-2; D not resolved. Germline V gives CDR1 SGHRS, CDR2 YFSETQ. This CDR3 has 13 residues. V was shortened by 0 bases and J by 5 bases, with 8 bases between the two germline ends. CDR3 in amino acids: CASSLASLYGYTF. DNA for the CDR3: TGCGCCAGCAGCTTGGCCAGCTTGTATGGCTACACCTTC.

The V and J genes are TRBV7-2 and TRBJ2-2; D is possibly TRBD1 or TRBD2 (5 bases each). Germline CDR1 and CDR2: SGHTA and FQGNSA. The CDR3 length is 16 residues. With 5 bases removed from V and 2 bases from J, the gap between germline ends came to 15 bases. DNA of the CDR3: TGTGCCAGCAGCCAGCAGGGACGGACTAACACCGGGGAGCTGTTTTTT. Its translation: CASSQQGRTNTGELFF.

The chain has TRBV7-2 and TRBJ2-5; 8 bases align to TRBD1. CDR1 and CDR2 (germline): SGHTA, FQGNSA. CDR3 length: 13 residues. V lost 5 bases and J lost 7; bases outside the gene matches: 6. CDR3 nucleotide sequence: TGTGCCAGCAGCGTAAGGACAGGGAGGACCCAGTACTTC. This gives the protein CASSVRTGRTQYF.

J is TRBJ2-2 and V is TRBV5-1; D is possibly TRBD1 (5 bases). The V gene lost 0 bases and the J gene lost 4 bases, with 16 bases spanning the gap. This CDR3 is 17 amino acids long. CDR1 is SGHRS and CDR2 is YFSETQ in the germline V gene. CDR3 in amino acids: CASSLGGTGISTGELFF. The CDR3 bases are TGCGCCAGCAGCTTGGGAGGTACAGGCATCTCCACCGGGGAGCTGTTTTTT.

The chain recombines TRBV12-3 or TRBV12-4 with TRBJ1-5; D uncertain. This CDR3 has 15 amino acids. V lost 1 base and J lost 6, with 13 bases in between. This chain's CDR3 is CASSLDYGVSQPQHF. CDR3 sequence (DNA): TGTGCCAGCAGTTTAGATTACGGGGTCAGTCAGCCCCAGCATTTT.

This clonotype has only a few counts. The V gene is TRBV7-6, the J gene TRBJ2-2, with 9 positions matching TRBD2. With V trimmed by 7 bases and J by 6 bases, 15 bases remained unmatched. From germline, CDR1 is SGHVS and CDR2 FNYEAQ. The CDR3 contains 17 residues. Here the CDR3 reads CASTLGSGTSRAGELFF. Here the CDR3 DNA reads TGTGCCAGCACACTGGGGTCCGGGACTAGCAGGGCCGGGGAGCTGTTTTTT.

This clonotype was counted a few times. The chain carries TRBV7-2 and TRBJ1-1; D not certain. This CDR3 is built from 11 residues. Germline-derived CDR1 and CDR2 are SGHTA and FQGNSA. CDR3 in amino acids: CATRMNTEAFF. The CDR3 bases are TGTGCAACCAGGATGAACACTGAAGCTTTCTTT.

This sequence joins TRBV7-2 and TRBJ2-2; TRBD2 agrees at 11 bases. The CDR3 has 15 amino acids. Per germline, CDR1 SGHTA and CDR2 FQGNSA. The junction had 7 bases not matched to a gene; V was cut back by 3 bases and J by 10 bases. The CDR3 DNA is TGTGCCAGCAGCTTTAATAGCGGGGGGGCTGAGGAGCTGTTTTTT. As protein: CASSFNSGGAEELFF.

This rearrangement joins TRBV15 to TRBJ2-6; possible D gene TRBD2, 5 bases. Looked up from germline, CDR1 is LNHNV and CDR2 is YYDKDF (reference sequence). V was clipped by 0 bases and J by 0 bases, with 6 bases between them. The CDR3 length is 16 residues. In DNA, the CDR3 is TGTGCCACCAGCAGAGATGGGAGCTCTGGGGCCAACGTCCTGACTTTC. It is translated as CATSRDGSSGANVLTF.

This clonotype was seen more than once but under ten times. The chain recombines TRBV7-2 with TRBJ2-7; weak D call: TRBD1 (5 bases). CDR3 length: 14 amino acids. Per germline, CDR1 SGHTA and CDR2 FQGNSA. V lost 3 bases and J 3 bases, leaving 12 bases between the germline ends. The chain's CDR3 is CASSFPAGNYEQYF. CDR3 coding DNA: TGTGCCAGCAGCTTTCCGGCAGGGAACTACGAGCAGTACTTC. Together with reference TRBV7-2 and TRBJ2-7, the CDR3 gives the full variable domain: GAGVSQSPSNKVTEKGKDVELRCDPISGHTALYWYRQSLGQGLEFLIYFQGNSAPDKSGLPSDRFSAERTGGSVSTLTIQRTQQEDSAVYLCASSFPAGNYEQYFGPGTRLTVT.

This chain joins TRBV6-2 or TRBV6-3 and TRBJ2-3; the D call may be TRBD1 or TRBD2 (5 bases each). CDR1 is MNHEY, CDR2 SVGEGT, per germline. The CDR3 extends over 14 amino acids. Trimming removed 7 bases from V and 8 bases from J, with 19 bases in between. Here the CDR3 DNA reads TGTGCCAGCAAGGTGGGAGATTGGGGGTCTACGCAGTATTTT. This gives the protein CASKVGDWGSTQYF.

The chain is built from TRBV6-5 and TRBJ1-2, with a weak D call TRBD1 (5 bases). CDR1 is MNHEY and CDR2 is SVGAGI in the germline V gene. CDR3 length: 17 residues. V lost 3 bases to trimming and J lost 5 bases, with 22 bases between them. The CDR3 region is CASSYSGGRGRTYGYTF. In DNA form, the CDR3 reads TGTGCCAGCAGTTATTCGGGGGGGAGGGGAAGGACTTATGGCTACACCTTC.